The clone carrying this T cell receptor (beta chain) was detected only once. The CDR3 has 14 amino acids. Germline V gives CDR1 MNHEY, CDR2 SVGAGI. V was clipped by 6 bases and J by 3 bases, with 14 bases between them. Using immunoSEQ multiplex PCR, the repertoire was profiled, and TCRdb retains in-frame clones only, with some absent. The sample records some 250,000 clones, roughly 86% being singletons. This sample was taken from a study of blood T cell repertoires in COVID-19. The overall study: In each case, the material was cDNA or gDNA derived from T cells, B-cell-depleted T cells, or PBMCs.

This clonotype was sampled from an elderly man with acute or convalescent COVID-19. This rearrangement joins TRBV6-5 to TRBJ1-2, with a possible D match to TRBD1 (6 bases). Source material: peripheral blood. DNA for the CDR3: TGTGCCAGCAGACCTGGACAGATTTACTATGGCTACACCTTC. Translation gives CASRPGQIYYGYTF.